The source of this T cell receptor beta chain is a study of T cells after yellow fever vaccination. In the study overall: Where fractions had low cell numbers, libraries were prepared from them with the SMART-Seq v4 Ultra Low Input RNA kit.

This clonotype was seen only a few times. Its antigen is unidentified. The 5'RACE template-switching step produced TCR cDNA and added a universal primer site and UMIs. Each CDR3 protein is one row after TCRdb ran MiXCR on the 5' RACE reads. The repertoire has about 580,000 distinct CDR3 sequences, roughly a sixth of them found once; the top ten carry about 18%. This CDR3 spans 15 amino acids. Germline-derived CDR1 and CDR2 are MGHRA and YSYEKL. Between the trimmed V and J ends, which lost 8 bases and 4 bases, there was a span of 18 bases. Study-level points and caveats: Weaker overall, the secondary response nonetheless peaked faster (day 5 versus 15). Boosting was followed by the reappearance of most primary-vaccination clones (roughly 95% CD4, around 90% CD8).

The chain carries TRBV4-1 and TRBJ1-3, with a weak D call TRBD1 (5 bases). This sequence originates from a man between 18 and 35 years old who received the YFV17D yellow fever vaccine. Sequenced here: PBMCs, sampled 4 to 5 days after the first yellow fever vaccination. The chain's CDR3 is CASRPVQRGGNTIYF. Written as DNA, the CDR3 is TGCGCCAGCCGACCTGTTCAAAGGGGAGGAAACACCATATATTTT.